This passage covers 8 T cell receptor beta chains from one sample sequenced in a study of cytomegalovirus exposure and HLA in healthy donors. The protocol was immunoSEQ multiplex PCR, while the TCRdb copy is restricted to in-frame clones and leaves out a portion. There are around 160,000 clones in the sample; around 89% occur only once, and 2.5% to 3.5% lies in the top ten. Sequencing used PBMCs. Receptor source: a man aged 18-30 years in good health and CMV-seronegative.

The gene calls are TRBV15 and TRBJ2-3; 7 bases align to TRBD2. The germline CDR1 and CDR2 sequences are LNHNV and YYDKDF (reference sequence). The CDR3 consists of 19 residues. Unmatched junction bases numbered 16, after V lost 0 bases and J lost 4 bases. Written as DNA, the CDR3 is TGTGCCACCAGCAGAGATCAGGAGACTAGCATCTTTATGTCAGATACGCAGTATTTT. Translation gives CATSRDQETSIFMSDTQYF.

The V gene is TRBV30, the J gene TRBJ1-5, with 8 bases matching TRBD1. The CDR3 contains 17 residues. The germline V gene encodes CDR1 GTSNPN and CDR2 SVGIG (reference sequence). V was clipped by 2 bases and J by 1 base; unmatched bases: 10. DNA of the CDR3: TGTGCCTGGAGTAGGCAGGGGGCGGGGGAAAGCAATCAGCCCCAGCATTTT. Protein sequence: CAWSRQGAGESNQPQHF.

The chain is built from TRBV6-5 and TRBJ1-1; D remains ambiguous. V was clipped by 2 bases and J by 3 bases, with 13 bases between them. The germline CDR1 and CDR2 sequences are MNHEY and SVGAGI. The CDR3 has 15 residues. CDR3 region: CASSYEGRRHTEAFF. DNA of the CDR3: TGTGCCAGCAGTTACGAGGGAAGGAGGCACACTGAAGCTTTCTTT.

Details on this clone: Mismatch with germline at one junction end may stem from a read error. The chain combines TRBV7-7 with TRBJ2-1; TRBD2 is a possible D gene (7 bases). The CDR3 has 16 amino acids. Germline CDR1 and CDR2: SSHAT and FNYEAQ (reference sequence). CDR3 sequence (DNA): TGTGCTAGCAGCTTAGGGGGAGGGAAGACCTACAATGAGCAGTTCTTC. It is translated as CASSLGGGKTYNEQFF.

The rearrangement links TRBV27 to TRBJ2-7; 8 bases align to TRBD2. In germline, CDR1 is MNHEY, CDR2 SMNVEV (reference sequence). There are 19 residues in the CDR3. Trimming cost V 2 bases and J 0 bases; bases outside gene matches: 15. This CDR3 is CASSLVFVGGRPSSYEQYF. For the CDR3, the DNA is TGTGCCAGCAGTTTAGTGTTCGTCGGCGGGAGGCCCTCCTCCTACGAGCAGTACTTC.

V and J are TRBV19 and TRBJ1-5; D not resolved. Trimming removed 1 base at V and 6 bases at J, with 4 bases between. CDR3 length: 12 residues. Per germline, CDR1 LNHDA and CDR2 SQIVND (reference sequence). CDR3 sequence reads: CASSIGVQPQHF. Written as DNA, the CDR3 is TGTGCCAGTAGTATAGGCGTTCAGCCCCAGCATTTT.

V gene TRBV2 combines with J gene TRBJ1-3; D call uncertain. V was trimmed by 4 bases and J by 5 bases, leaving 9 bases between them. Per the germline V gene, CDR1 is SNHLY and CDR2 is FYNNEI. The CDR3 has 13 residues. The CDR3 is CASSGGLRNTIYF. The CDR3 bases are TGTGCCAGCAGTGGCGGGTTAAGAAACACCATATATTTT.

The rearrangement uses TRBV5-1 and TRBJ2-1; TRBD2 matches 12 bases. The V and J ends lost 4 bases and 4 bases, in that order; junction bases with no gene match: 3. CDR3 length: 15 amino acids. Germline values: CDR1 SGHRS, CDR2 YFSETQ. The CDR3 DNA reads TGCGCCAGCAGCCCGGGACTAGCGGGTTACAATGAGCAGTTCTTC. This sequence encodes CASSPGLAGYNEQFF.